This T cell receptor (beta chain) came from a study of HIV-infected children after antiretroviral therapy interruption. This clonotype was recorded at least ten times. The TCR library was built from RNA with a 3' RACE protocol and unique molecular identifiers. TCRdb called the 3' RACE reads again in MiXCR, with one record for every CDR3 protein. In the table there are approximately 15,000 distinct CDR3 sequences, less than 3.5% of which are singletons. The treatment denotes: PENTA 11 planned treatment interruption arm or continuous ART arm. This CDR3 comprises 13 residues. Deletions cut 7 bases from V and 4 bases from J, with 14 bases between. Germline CDR1 reads MNHNY; CDR2 reads SVGAGI (reference sequence).

This chain links TRBV6-6 with TRBJ2-7, with TRBD2 as a possible D gene (6 bases). The sequence came from a pool of human donors with HIV. The sequenced sample was CD45RO+ CD8+ T cells from PBMCs, pooled from several time points, obtained from a donor given antiretroviral therapy, either interrupted or continuous. The subset is: memory CD8+ CD45RO+ CD45RA- T cells. CDR3 coding DNA: TGTGCCAGCAACCTCGGACTAACATACGAGCAGTACTTC. It translates to CASNLGLTYEQYF.